The present TCR beta chain was sequenced within a study of T cells after yellow fever vaccination. Looking at the study overall: SMART-Seq v4 Ultra Low Input handled preparation of low-cell-number fractions. Findings and caveats of the study: Once the booster was given, most primary-vaccination clones reappeared, at 95% to 97% for CD4 and 85% to 90% for CD8. The secondary response was weaker but peaked faster, day 5 versus 15.

The study made its TCR cDNA through 5'RACE template switching. That step introduced a universal primer site along with UMIs. A single record per CDR3 protein comes from TCRdb applying MiXCR to the 5' RACE reads. The sample gives 95,000 to 150,000 distinct CDR3 sequences, roughly 6.7% of which show up once; around 2.5% is in the top ten. This clonotype has at least ten counts. What it binds is not known. The CDR3 has 12 amino acids. Germline V gives CDR1 ENHRY, CDR2 SYGVKD. Trimming left V 6 bases short and J 5 bases short, with 10 bases between. Sequencing was performed on CD4+ T cells sorted from PBMCs, taken more than 8 days after the first yellow fever vaccination. This receptor was taken from a man aged 18 to 29 who received the YFV17D yellow fever vaccine. V gene TRBV10-3 combines with J gene TRBJ1-2; D perhaps matches TRBD1 (5 bases). CDR3 residues: CAISPGLYGYTF. CDR3 coding DNA: TGTGCCATCAGCCCGGGGCTGTATGGCTACACCTTC.